The 11 T cell receptor beta chains given below trace back to one sample, sequenced in a study of T cells after yellow fever vaccination. TCRdb reprocessed the 5' RACE reads via MiXCR and lists one record per CDR3 protein. The sample lists 230,000 or so distinct CDR3 sequences, over 3% occurring once. This specimen was PBMCs, taken 15 days after the yellow fever booster vaccination. The source is a man aged 18 to 29 who received the YFV17D yellow fever vaccine.

This clonotype was recorded at least ten times. The chain carries TRBV5-4 and TRBJ1-1, with D possibly being TRBD1 (5 bases). Germline-derived CDR1 and CDR2 are SGHNT and YYREEE (reference sequence). V was shortened by 3 bases and J by 4 bases, with 10 bases between the two germline ends. This CDR3 is 13 amino acids long. The chain's CDR3 is CASSWGDGTEAFF. As DNA, the CDR3 is TGTGCCAGCAGCTGGGGGGATGGCACTGAAGCTTTCTTT.

This clonotype was seen ten or more times. The chain couples TRBV12-3 or TRBV12-4 to TRBJ2-2, with D possibly matching TRBD1 (5 bases). The CDR3 is 15 residues long. The V and J ends lost 1 base and 4 bases respectively, with 10 bases between them. This CDR3 reads CASSLVQGSTGELFF. The CDR3 nucleotides are TGTGCCAGCAGTTTAGTTCAGGGTAGCACCGGGGAGCTGTTTTTT.

This clonotype was seen ten or more times. The V gene is TRBV7-3, the J gene TRBJ2-7, with 8 bases matching TRBD1. J gave up 9 bases and V 5 bases, and 9 bases lay outside the gene matches. CDR1 is SGHTA, CDR2 FQGTGA, per germline. The CDR3 loop spans 13 amino acids. The CDR3 spells CASSPDRERGQYF. DNA of the CDR3: TGTGCCAGCAGCCCGGACAGGGAGAGAGGGCAGTACTTC.

The sample holds many counts of this clonotype. This sequence joins TRBV20-1 and TRBJ2-1; 12 nucleotides agree with TRBD2. Germline CDR1 and CDR2: DFQATT and SNEGSKA (reference sequence). V shed 0 bases and J 8 bases; nucleotides not matched to a gene: 8. This CDR3 contains 16 residues. In nucleotides, the CDR3 is TGCAGTGCTAGAGATAGGCTAGCGGGGGGGAGAGATGAGCAGTTCTTC. This gives the protein CSARDRLAGGRDEQFF.

This clonotype was counted ten times or more. The chain couples TRBV5-5 to TRBJ2-3; 11 nucleotides line up with TRBD2. This CDR3 comprises 15 residues. The V gene's germline CDR1 is SGHKS and CDR2 YYEKEE (reference sequence). J lost 5 bases, V lost 1 base, and 3 bases had no gene match. CDR3 nucleotide sequence: TGTGCCAGCAGCTTGCTAGCGGGGGGCATAGATACGCAGTATTTT. Translating gives CASSLLAGGIDTQYF. Supplemented by reference TRBV5-5 and TRBJ2-3, the full variable domain reads DAGVTQSPTHLIKTRGQQVTLRCSPISGHKSVSWYQQVLGQGPQFIFQYYEKEERGRGNFPDRFSARQFPNYSSELNVNALLLGDSALYLCASSLLAGGIDTQYFGPGTRLTVL.

This clonotype showed up many times. V and J are TRBV11-2 and TRBJ2-5; 12 bases align to TRBD2. Germline loops: CDR1 SGHAT, CDR2 FQNNGV. CDR3 length: 15 amino acids. V gave up 5 bases and J gave up 3 bases; unmatched junction bases: 4. The CDR3 region has the DNA TGTGCCAGCAGCCAGAGACTAGCGGGGGAAGAGACCCAGTACTTC. It yields the protein CASSQRLAGEETQYF.

This clonotype has ten or more counts. The V call is TRBV7-6, the J call TRBJ2-7, with TRBD2 matching 7 bases. The ends lost 1 base at V and 2 bases at J; junction bases unmatched: 2. The CDR3 is made up of 14 amino acids. Per the germline V gene, CDR1 is SGHVS and CDR2 is FNYEAQ. The CDR3, as DNA: TGTGCCAGCAGCTTAGGACGGGGGGCCTACGAGCAGTACGTC. Encoded protein: CASSLGRGAYEQYV.

This clonotype was observed many times. The rearrangement uses TRBV5-1 and TRBJ2-3, with TRBD2 as a possible D gene (6 bases). The CDR3 length is 15 residues. Germline V CDR1 and CDR2: SGHRS, YFSETQ. V lost 1 base, J lost 1 base, and 10 bases lay in between. CDR3 amino acids: CASSLSGDGTDTQYF. CDR3 DNA: TGCGCCAGCAGCTTGTCGGGGGATGGCACAGATACGCAGTATTTT.

This clonotype was recorded at least ten times. This chain connects TRBV12-3 or TRBV12-4 to TRBJ1-5; 7 bases are a match to TRBD1. CDR3 length: 14 amino acids. J was trimmed by 7 bases and V by 4 bases; bases with no gene match: 7. CDR3 bases: TGTGCCAGCAGTTCCGACAGGGTTGGACAGCCCCAGCATTTT. Translating it yields CASSSDRVGQPQHF.

This clonotype was counted ten times or more. The chain carries TRBV7-8 and TRBJ1-5; unclear D gene. This CDR3 is 19 amino acids long. The germline CDR1 and CDR2 sequences are SGHVS and FQNEAQ. With 2 bases removed from V and 0 bases from J, the gap between germline ends came to 20 bases. DNA of the CDR3: TGTGCCAGCAGCTTACGACGGATAACGGCGGCAAGTAGCAATCAGCCCCAGCATTTT. This sequence encodes CASSLRRITAASSNQPQHF.

At least ten counts were recorded for this clonotype. The chain recombines TRBV7-9 with TRBJ2-7, with D maybe TRBD2 (6 bases). The CDR3 is 15 amino acids. Germline V lookup: CDR1 SEHNR, CDR2 FQNEAQ (reference sequence). V shed 4 bases and J shed 0 bases, with 13 bases lying between them. CDR3 nucleotides: TGTGCCAGCAGCTCGGGACTCATGAGCTCCTACGAGCAGTACGTC. It yields the protein CASSSGLMSSYEQYV.